A selection of T cell receptor beta chains follows, all from one sample in a study of cytomegalovirus exposure and HLA in healthy donors. The table came from immunoSEQ multiplex PCR; TCRdb's copy has only in-frame clones and leaves some out. The repertoire holds roughly 120,000 clones, with 81% as singletons. The specimen was PBMCs. These receptors came from a woman aged 30 to 39 in good health and CMV-seronegative. Both conserved end residues are trimmed from each CDR3.

J gene | V gene | CDR3 protein
TRBJ2-7 | TRBV28 | ATSGTSGRWEQY
TRBJ1-1 | TRBV21-1 | ASSNRLITHTEAF
TRBJ2-5 | TRBV10-3 | AISGQGGARGETQY
TRBJ2-5 | TRBV2 | ARKLVNQETQY
TRBJ2-1 | TRBV5-4 | ASSSGLAGGSYNEQF
TRBJ2-1 | TRBV6-5 | ASSSDSRNEQF
TRBJ2-5 | TRBV19 | ASSIRGTGSWETQY
TRBJ2-3 | TRBV20-1 | SPWRDTQY
TRBJ2-7 | TRBV15 | ATSSYRDSDEQY
TRBJ2-2 | TRBV7-2 | ASSLAETGELF
TRBJ2-1 | TRBV27 | ASSFLQGFGEQF
TRBJ2-4 | TRBV27 | ASRSWAKNIQY
TRBJ2-3 | TRBV7-8 | ASSLSGTSGRQY
TRBJ1-2 | TRBV19 | ASRGIADYGYT
TRBJ2-3 | TRBV4-1 | ASSQEAGRTDTQY
TRBJ2-1 | TRBV11-2 | ASSLVAGDGEQF
TRBJ1-2 | TRBV11-2 | ASSPRTGPGGYT
TRBJ2-5 | TRBV5-1 | ASSGGDTSIETQY
TRBJ2-5 | TRBV6-5 | ASSTDQETQY
TRBJ1-3 | TRBV18 | ASSPRGIRSGNTIY
TRBJ2-7 | TRBV7-9 | ASSRGTAYEQY
TRBJ2-7 | TRBV10-3 | AISDYSEESYEQY
TRBJ1-1 | TRBV25-1 | ASSEGDIRDCEAF
TRBJ2-7 | TRBV7-8 | ASSLASGSTPTEQY
- | TRBV7-3 | ASSLSLAGTYEQY
TRBJ2-1 | TRBV11-3 | ASSPSGGTAYNEQF
TRBJ1-1 | TRBV7-3 | ASSRQVNTEAF
TRBJ2-7 | TRBV9 | ASSPVSSYEQY
TRBJ2-5 | TRBV7-6 | ASSLVRGPQETQY
TRBJ2-6 | TRBV5-1 | ASSLPTGDASGANVLT
TRBJ2-5 | TRBV2 | ASSKMQGRTETQY
TRBJ2-1 | TRBV19 | ASSQTSGIRINEQF
TRBJ1-6 | TRBV2 | ASSATVPRDSPLH